The 13 T cell receptor beta chains below come from one sample, sequenced in a study of immune heterogeneity within non-small cell lung tumors. Template material comprised bulk tumor genomic DNA at 600 ng per sample. Several biopsies were spaced far apart within each primary tumor and obtained as surgery took place. Curative surgery was performed on patients who had untreated, newly diagnosed non-small cell lung cancer. A first 10-cycle multiplex round used 32 V-gene and 13 J-gene primers on TCR beta CDR3. From the multiplex PCR reads, TCRdb called clonotypes with MiXCR, one entry per CDR3 protein. The table lists 2,000 to 2,500 distinct CDR3 sequences, about a third of them singletons. Input material: lung tumor tissue. These TCRs come from a man aged 65 to 85 with non-small cell lung cancer.

The rearrangement uses TRBV14 and TRBJ2-7, with no clear D. There are 14 residues in the CDR3. The V gene's germline CDR1 is SGHDN and CDR2 FVKESK. V shed 1 base and J shed 2 bases, with 9 bases lying between them. This chain's CDR3 is CASSQVRFPYEQYF. In nucleotides, the CDR3 is TGTGCCAGCAGCCAAGTCAGGTTCCCCTACGAGCAGTACTTC.

This clonotype turned up a few times. The V and J genes are TRBV12-3 or TRBV12-4 and TRBJ2-5; possible D gene TRBD1, 7 bases. This CDR3 spans 17 amino acids. Trimming took 0 bases from V and 5 from J, leaving 19 bases between them. CDR3 amino acids: CASSLAFGSEGAETQYF. Written as DNA, the CDR3 is TGTGCCAGCAGTTTAGCATTCGGGAGCGAGGGGGCTGAGACCCAGTACTTC.

In the case of this clonotype: A read error may be the cause here, since a much bigger clone is one base away. The conserved phenylalanine or tryptophan is not found at the CDR3 terminus, so this likely reflects a read error. The chain uses TRBV12-3 or TRBV12-4 and TRBJ1-2; weak D call: TRBD1 (5 bases). V was cut by 7 bases and J by 3 bases, with 12 bases left in between. The CDR3 runs 13 residues. Here the CDR3 DNA reads TGTGCCAGCACCTTAGGGGATTACTATGGCTACACCTTA. It yields the protein CASTLGDYYGYTL.

The chain links TRBV20-1 to TRBJ1-4; D unresolved. Trimming stripped 6 bases from V and 5 bases from J, with 10 bases between. CDR1 and CDR2 from the germline V gene are DFQATT and SNEGSKA (reference sequence). This CDR3 spans 12 amino acids. CDR3 in amino acids: CSASRENEKLFF. CDR3 sequence (DNA): TGCAGTGCCAGCCGGGAGAATGAAAAACTGTTTTTT.

The chain employs TRBV13 and TRBJ2-3; D unresolved. In germline, CDR1 is PRHDT, CDR2 FYEKMQ (reference sequence). This CDR3 is built from 12 residues. V was cut by 0 bases and J by 4 bases, with 2 bases left in between. Here the CDR3 DNA reads TGTGCCAGCAGCTTAGGTGCAGATACGCAGTATTTT. This sequence encodes CASSLGADTQYF. Using reference TRBV13 and TRBJ2-3 for the parts outside the CDR3, the full variable domain is AAGVIQSPRHLIKEKRETATLKCYPIPRHDTVYWYQQGPGQDPQFLISFYEKMQSDKGSIPDRFSAQQFSDYHSELNMSSLELGDSALYFCASSLGADTQYFGPGTRLTVL.

A few counts support this clonotype. The V gene is TRBV2, the J gene TRBJ2-5; no definite D call. Germline CDR1 is SNHLY and CDR2 is FYNNEI. The germline V and J ends were trimmed by 3 bases and 0 bases, with 11 bases remaining between them. This CDR3 contains 15 residues. In DNA form, the CDR3 reads TGTGCCAGCAGTGAGGTAGTGTATTACCAAGAGACCCAGTACTTC. It is translated as CASSEVVYYQETQYF.

The rearrangement links TRBV29-1 to TRBJ2-3, with D perhaps matching TRBD2 (5 bases). CDR1 is SQVTM and CDR2 is ANQGSEA in the germline V gene. With 6 bases removed from V and 1 base from J, the gap between germline ends came to 17 bases. The length of the CDR3 is 15 residues. In nucleotides, the CDR3 is TGCAGCGTCGAACGGGGTAATAGCGGCACAGATACGCAGTATTTT. Translation: CSVERGNSGTDTQYF.

By share of the sample, this clonotype is medium-sized. The V and J genes are TRBV2 and TRBJ2-6, with a possible D match to TRBD2 (6 bases). The CDR3 sequence is 12 residues long. Germline assignment: CDR1 SNHLY and CDR2 FYNNEI. V lost 11 bases to trimming and J lost 7 bases, with 12 bases between them. As DNA, the CDR3 is TGTGCCGCCGGCGGGGCAGCCAACGTCCTGACTTTC. As protein: CAAGGAANVLTF.

About this clonotype itself: This may stem from a read error, because a much larger clone lies one nucleotide away. The chain is built from TRBV2 and TRBJ1-2, with 9 bases aligning to TRBD1. This CDR3 has 15 amino acids. CDR1 is SNHLY, CDR2 FYNNEI, per germline. The CDR3, as DNA: TGTTCCAGCAGGAAAGCCGGGACAGGGTCCTATGGCTACACCTTC. It encodes CSSRKAGTGSYGYTF.

CDR3 sequence (DNA): TGTGCCAGCGCCTCGGGGGGGAATGAGCAGTTCTTC. Residues: CASASGGNEQFF. The V call is TRBV12-3 or TRBV12-4, the J call TRBJ2-1; 8 positions match TRBD2. The CDR3 consists of 12 residues. J lost 7 bases, V lost 8 bases, and 4 bases had no gene match.

This clonotype is medium-sized in the sample. This chain uses TRBV28 with TRBJ1-2; maybe TRBD1 (5 bases). The CDR3 sequence is 14 residues long. The V and J ends lost 6 bases and 4 bases respectively, with 15 bases between them. From germline, CDR1 is MDHEN and CDR2 SYDVKM. The CDR3 is CASRGSDSAYGYTF. CDR3 nucleotides: TGTGCCAGCAGAGGCTCCGACAGCGCCTATGGCTACACCTTC.

This clonotype was counted between two and nine times. The chain couples TRBV5-8 to TRBJ1-1; TRBD1 is a possible D gene (6 bases). Deletions cut 0 bases from V and 4 bases from J, with 10 bases between. The CDR3 spans 14 residues. Germline V gene lookup returns CDR1 SGHTS and CDR2 YDEGEE. CDR3 in amino acids: CASSLGGGGTEAFF. For the CDR3, the DNA is TGTGCCAGCAGCTTGGGGGGAGGGGGCACTGAAGCTTTCTTT. Full variable domain (missing parts from reference TRBV5-8 and TRBJ1-1): EAGVTQSPTHLIKTRGQQATLRCSPISGHTSVYWYQQALGLGLQFLLWYDEGEERNRGNFPPRFSGRQFPNYSSELNVNALELEDSALYLCASSLGGGGTEAFFGQGTRLTVV.

This chain connects TRBV7-3 to TRBJ2-3; no clear D gene. The V gene's germline CDR1 is SGHTA and CDR2 FQGTGA. The CDR3 runs to 14 residues. Trimming removed 2 bases at V and 2 bases at J, with 8 bases between. The CDR3 spells CASSLGSLTDTQYF. The CDR3 bases are TGTGCCAGCAGCTTAGGAAGCCTCACAGATACGCAGTATTTT.